The source of this T cell receptor (beta chain) is a study of cytomegalovirus exposure and HLA in healthy donors. Broader study findings: The classifier reportedly diagnosed cytomegalovirus status with high sensitivity and specificity. The study recorded over 150 TCR beta chains that were cytomegalovirus-associated. According to a subsequent analysis, TCR clusters from the first cohort were inclined to appear together in the 90 to 150 validation repertoires. Specific recognition of CMV antigens was confirmed in vitro for a few chains (all CMV-associated).

As for this clone: Antigen specificity is unknown.

The assay was immunoSEQ multiplex PCR, and TCRdb's table has in-frame clones only and misses some. The repertoire consists of 150,000 to 200,000 clones, with about 88% occurring once and the leading ten covering approximately 2.4%. V was shortened by 2 bases and J by 2 bases, with 6 bases between the two germline ends. The length of the CDR3 is 13 residues. Per the germline V gene, CDR1 is KGHSH and CDR2 is LQKENI. Sequenced input: PBMCs. The TCR comes from a woman aged 18 to 35 in good health and CMV-seronegative. This chain uses TRBV18 with TRBJ2-5; D gene ambiguous. The CDR3 loop reads CASSPAGQETQYF. In DNA form, the CDR3 reads TGTGCCAGCTCACCAGCAGGTCAAGAGACCCAGTACTTC.